The T cell receptor (beta chain) under discussion was sequenced for a study of persistence of HIV-infected CD4 T cells (dated by TCRdb to the early 2020s). Broadly, across the study: Suppressive ART had been received by participants for a median of roughly 8 years. Peripheral blood samples of up to roughly 180 mL were obtained at multiple time points, with the exception of two participants, for whom leukapheresis was performed at a single time point. Anti-CD3/anti-CD28 stimulation activated a higher proportion of cells, with a lower memory fraction, than antigen stimulation. CMV- and HIV-1 Gag-responding CD4+ T cells were isolated from ART-treated individuals so that antigen-driven clonal expansion of HIV-1-infected cells could be examined. The clonality of all cells in each sorted population was measured by TCRbeta sequencing, and the clonality of infected cells was measured by proviral sequencing. The TCR cluster analysis across participants included 8 or 9 participants for CMV and roughly 7 participants for Gag.

Overall results and qualifications from the work: Few individuals were included in the study, and only a limited range of antigens was tested. TCR oligoclonality correlated with proviral oligoclonality within the same sorted populations. Because the TCR analyses were done in bulk, restricting them to just the rare CMV-responding cells that actually carried HIV-1 proviruses was not possible. TCRbeta richness in CMV- and Gag-responding cells was significantly lower than in anti-CD3/anti-CD28-responding cells; CMV-responding cells had higher oligoclonality than CD3/CD28-stimulated and Gag-responding cells. Degenerate expanded CDR3beta sequences were enriched in antigen-responding cells, suggesting convergent selection of CD4+ responses to CMV and Gag.

Comments on this clone: The specificity of this receptor is unknown. No quality values exist for individual bases; no much larger clone is one base distant.

The treatment or condition label of this sample denotes: suppressive antiretroviral therapy. Cells were stimulated with anti-CD3/anti-CD28 magnetic beads as a nonspecific positive control representing the CD4+ T cell repertoire. Sorting of responding CD4+ T cells was based on upregulation of both CD40 ligand and CD69. HIV-1-infected adults in whom suppressive ART had been started during chronic infection were enrolled as participants. For at least 4 years, participants had undetectable plasma HIV-1 RNA, below 50 copies/mL. To be included, a participant needed positive CMV serology and a CD4+ T cell count above 400 cells/uL. Before stimulation, PBMCs were isolated using density centrifugation and then depleted of CD8+ T cells. CD8-depleted PBMCs were stimulated for approximately 18 hours with anti-CD28/CD49d costimulation, CD40-blocking antibody and enfuvirtide to prevent new infections. Cell sorting was done on a Beckman Coulter MoFlo Legacy or XDP sorter, and dead cells were excluded with propidium iodide. Genomic DNA was extracted using the QIAamp DNA Mini Kit for samples with more than one million cells and using the Quick-DNA Microprep Kit for all other samples.

The immunoSEQ hsTCRB assay version 4 in survey mode was used to sequence TCRbeta repertoires from genomic DNA. Genomic DNA was diluted to roughly 9.3 ng/uL, and up to about 1 ug per sample was used for TCRbeta sequencing. The source study handled its data this way. TCRbeta data were analyzed in ImmunoSeq Analyzer 3.0, with diversity computed on productive nucleotide rearrangements. Lower-bound TCR diversity was estimated with the improved Chao index, and clonality with the Gini coefficient using the Immunarch R package. Nucleotide rearrangements that differed but encoded the same CDR3beta amino acid sequence were counted as separate clonotypes. Differential abundance analysis identified TCRbeta sequences significantly enriched in antigen-responding cells relative to anti-CD3/anti-CD28-activated cells. GLIPH2 clustered TCRs by predicted peptide-MHC specificity, both within individual participants and across merged participant data sets. Entries here come from immuneACCESS through TCRdb and include only in-frame sequences with V and J called. Some clones fail to appear in such tables; in the studies checked, an unresolved V gene covers under half of the shortfall, and the cause of the remainder is unknown. The V and J calls and clone size are taken from that table; D and trimming were inferred from the DNA. The sample has roughly 45,000 clones on record, 89% of them singletons. The top ten hold about 0.94% of the sample.

The starting material was CD4+ T cells sorted from PBMCs after roughly 18-hour stimulation, obtained from a patient who received antiretroviral therapy. Reading the label with the study, this specimen's cell subset or site is: CD40L+CD69+ CD4 T cells responding to anti-CD3/anti-CD28 beads, representing the overall repertoire. The receptor's source is an adult man with HIV who was CMV-seropositive.

The CDR3 protein sequence reads: CASSADPRDEKLFF. The nucleotide sequence is TGTGCCAGCAGCGCGGACCCGAGGGATGAAAAACTGTTTTTT. The chain uses TRBV5-4 and TRBJ1-4; the D gene cannot be resolved reliably. The germline V gene (reference sequence) sets CDR1 to SGHNT and CDR2 to YYREEE. The CDR3 goes from the cysteine to the phenylalanine over 14 residues. Only the CDR3 DNA is retained, 42 bases long and in frame from the first base. The V and J ends are trimmed by 4 bases and 6 bases, leaving 13 bases between them.